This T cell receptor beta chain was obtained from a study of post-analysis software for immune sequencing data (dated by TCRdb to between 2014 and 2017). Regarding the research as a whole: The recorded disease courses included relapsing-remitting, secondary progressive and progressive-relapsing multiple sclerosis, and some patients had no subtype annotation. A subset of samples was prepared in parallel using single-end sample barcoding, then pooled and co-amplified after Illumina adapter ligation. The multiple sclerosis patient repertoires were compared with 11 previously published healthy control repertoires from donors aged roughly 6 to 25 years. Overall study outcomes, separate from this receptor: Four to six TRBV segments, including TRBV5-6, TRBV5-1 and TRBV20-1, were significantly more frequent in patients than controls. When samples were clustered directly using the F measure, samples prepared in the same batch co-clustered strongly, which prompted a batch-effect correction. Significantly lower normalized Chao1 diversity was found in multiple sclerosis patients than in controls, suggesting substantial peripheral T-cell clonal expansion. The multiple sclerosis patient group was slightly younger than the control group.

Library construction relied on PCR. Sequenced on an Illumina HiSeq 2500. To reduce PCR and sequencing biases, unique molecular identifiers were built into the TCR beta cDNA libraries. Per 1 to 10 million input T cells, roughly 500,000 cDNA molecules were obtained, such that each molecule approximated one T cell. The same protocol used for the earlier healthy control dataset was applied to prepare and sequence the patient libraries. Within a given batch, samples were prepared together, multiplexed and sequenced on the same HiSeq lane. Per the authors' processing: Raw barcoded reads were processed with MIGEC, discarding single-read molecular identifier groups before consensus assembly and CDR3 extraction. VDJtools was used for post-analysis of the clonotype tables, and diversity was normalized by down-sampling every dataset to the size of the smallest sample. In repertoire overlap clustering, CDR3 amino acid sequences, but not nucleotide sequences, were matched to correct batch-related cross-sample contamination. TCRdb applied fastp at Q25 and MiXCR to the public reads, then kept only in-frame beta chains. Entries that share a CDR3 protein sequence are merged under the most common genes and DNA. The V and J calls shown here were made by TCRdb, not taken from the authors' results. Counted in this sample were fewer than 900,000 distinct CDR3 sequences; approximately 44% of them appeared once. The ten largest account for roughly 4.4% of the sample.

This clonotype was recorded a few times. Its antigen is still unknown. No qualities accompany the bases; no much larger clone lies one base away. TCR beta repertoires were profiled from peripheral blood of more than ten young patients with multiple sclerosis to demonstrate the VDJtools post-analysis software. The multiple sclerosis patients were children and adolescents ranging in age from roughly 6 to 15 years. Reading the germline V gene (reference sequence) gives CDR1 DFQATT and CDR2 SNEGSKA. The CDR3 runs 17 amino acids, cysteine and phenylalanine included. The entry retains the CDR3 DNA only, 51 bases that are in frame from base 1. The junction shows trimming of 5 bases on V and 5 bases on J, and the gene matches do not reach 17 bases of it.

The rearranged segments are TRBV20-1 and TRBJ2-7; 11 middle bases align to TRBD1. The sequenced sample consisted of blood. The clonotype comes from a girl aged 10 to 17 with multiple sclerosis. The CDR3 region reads CSAHGQGAGLRSHEQYF. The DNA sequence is TGCAGTGCTCACGGACAGGGGGCCGGGCTGAGGAGCCACGAGCAGTACTTC.